This TCR beta chain stems from a study of response to subunit inactivated influenza vaccine. The CDR3 is 12 residues long. Trimming removed 0 bases at V and 8 bases at J, with 7 bases between. Germline assignment: CDR1 MGHRA and CDR2 YSYEKL. A remark on this clonotype: The antigen remains undetermined.

Study-level findings and limits: Every seasonal influenza vaccination brings in few new T cells, the authors suggested.

A single record per CDR3 protein comes from TCRdb applying MiXCR to the RT-PCR reads. The data hold 700,000 to 800,000 distinct CDR3 sequences, with less than 20% observed a single time. Source: PBMCs from blood, taken roughly 5 days after vaccination. The genes are TRBV4-1 and TRBJ1-2; D is ambiguous. The receptor comes from a man over 45 who received an inactivated influenza vaccine. The CDR3 bases are TGCGCCAGCAGCCAAGAGCCGGGGGGCTACACCTTC. Residues: CASSQEPGGYTF.